Presented here are 18 T cell receptor beta chains from one specimen sequenced in a study of cytomegalovirus exposure and HLA in healthy donors. This table comes from immunoSEQ multiplex PCR, and its TCRdb copy is limited to in-frame clones, with some not included. Here the sample spans approximately 200,000 clones, just over 90% being singletons. The sequencing input was PBMCs. These TCRs come from a woman aged 18-29 years in good health and CMV-seronegative.

This clone was seen only a few times. The CDR3 loop reads CASSPGTGQRELFF. The CDR3 DNA is TGTGCCAGTAGTCCCGGGACAGGGCAAAGGGAGCTGTTTTTT. The gene calls are TRBV19 and TRBJ2-2; 9 bases agree with TRBD1. J lost 9 bases, V lost 5 bases, and 7 bases had no gene match. Germline values: CDR1 LNHDA, CDR2 SQIVND (reference sequence). This CDR3 has 14 residues.

The gene calls are TRBV6-5 and TRBJ2-7, with 9 nucleotides matching TRBD2. With 2 bases clipped from V and 6 bases from J, the junction kept 5 bases outside the gene matches. CDR3 length: 14 residues. Germline assignment: CDR1 MNHEY and CDR2 SVGAGI. CDR3 amino acids: CASSYVSGRPEQYF. The CDR3 DNA follows: TGTGCCAGCAGTTACGTCAGCGGGAGGCCCGAGCAGTACTTC.

The V and J genes are TRBV27 and TRBJ1-2; maybe TRBD1 (5 bases). CDR3 length equals 14 residues. V gave up 4 bases and J gave up 0 bases, with 9 bases separating them. Germline V lookup: CDR1 MNHEY, CDR2 SMNVEV (reference sequence). The CDR3 is CASSSQGTNYGYTF. The CDR3 bases are TGTGCCAGCAGTTCGCAGGGTACTAACTATGGCTACACCTTC.

The chain recombines TRBV28 with TRBJ2-7; perhaps TRBD1 as D (5 bases). The CDR3 extends over 15 amino acids. Trimming removed 11 bases from V and 2 bases from J, with 22 bases in between. Germline V lookup: CDR1 MDHEN, CDR2 SYDVKM. The CDR3, as DNA: TGTGCCGAATCAAGGGTAGACAGATTTCCCTACGAGCAGTACTTC. This codes for CAESRVDRFPYEQYF.

The CDR3, as DNA: TGTGCCAGCAGTGCGGGACAGGGGGCGAGCAATGAGCAGTTCTTC. Translation: CASSAGQGASNEQFF. The V call is TRBV25-1, the J call TRBJ2-1; 12 nucleotides line up with TRBD1. Germline V CDR1 and CDR2: MGHDK, SYGVNS. CDR3 length equals 15 residues. V shed 4 bases and J 6 bases; nucleotides not matched to a gene: 4.

V is TRBV6-1 and J is TRBJ2-7; TRBD1 matches at 8 bases. V shed 4 bases, J shed 3 bases, and the junction held 8 bases outside the gene matches. The germline V gene encodes CDR1 MNHNS and CDR2 SASEGT. This CDR3 region has 15 residues. CDR3 DNA sequence: TGTGCCAGCAGTGCTTCAGGGACAGGAGTCTACGAGCAGTACTTC. Encoded protein: CASSASGTGVYEQYF.

The chain employs TRBV5-1 and TRBJ2-5; tentative D call: TRBD2 (5 bases). Trimming stripped 0 bases from V and 9 bases from J, with 15 bases between. This CDR3 has 14 amino acids. The germline gives CDR1 SGHRS, CDR2 YFSETQ. The CDR3 sequence: CASSLDGEETAQYF. CDR3 coding DNA: TGCGCCAGCAGCTTGGACGGGGAAGAGACGGCCCAGTACTTC.

The CDR3 loop reads CAISGSTGNTEAFF. CDR3 nucleotides: TGTGCCATCAGTGGATCGACAGGGAACACTGAAGCTTTCTTT. V usage is TRBV10-3 and J usage is TRBJ1-1; tentative D call: TRBD1 (6 bases). Trimming shortened V by 4 bases and J by 1 base, and 10 bases separated the two germline ends. Germline-derived CDR1 and CDR2 are ENHRY and SYGVKD. This CDR3 has 14 residues.

The chain carries TRBV6-7 and TRBJ2-7, with a tentative D call TRBD1 (5 bases). TRBV6-7 is an ORF for which the function is uncertain. CDR3 length: 15 amino acids. Trimming removed 8 bases from V and 5 bases from J, with 22 bases in between. CDR3 residues: CASQGGRFPSDEQYF. CDR3 DNA sequence: TGTGCCAGCCAGGGCGGCCGCTTCCCCTCGGACGAGCAGTACTTC.

The V call is TRBV5-4, the J call TRBJ2-1; 11 bases align to TRBD2. The CDR3 is 15 amino acids. The germline V gene encodes CDR1 SGHNT and CDR2 YYREEE (reference sequence). Germline trimming cut 0 bases from V and 6 bases from J; bases unmatched to any gene: 2. CDR3: CASSLGLAGPNEQFF. In DNA, the CDR3 is TGTGCCAGCAGCTTGGGACTAGCGGGACCCAATGAGCAGTTCTTC. Filled out from reference TRBV5-4 and TRBJ2-1, the complete variable domain reads ETGVTQSPTHLIKTRGQQVTLRCSSQSGHNTVSWYQQALGQGPQFIFQYYREEENGRGNFPPRFSGLQFPNYSSELNVNALELDDSALYLCASSLGLAGPNEQFFGPGTRLTVL.

This clone was seen just once. The V call is TRBV30, the J call TRBJ2-1; 10 nucleotides match TRBD2. The CDR3 spans 17 residues. The germline V gene has CDR1 GTSNPN and CDR2 SVGIG (reference sequence). The V segment lost 3 bases and the J segment 0 bases; nucleotides outside the gene matches: 8. DNA for the CDR3: TGTGCCTGGAGCGGGCTAGCGGGAGAGGTCTCCTACAATGAGCAGTTCTTC. Translation gives CAWSGLAGEVSYNEQFF.

The V and J genes are TRBV7-9 and TRBJ1-2; 8 nucleotides line up with TRBD1. Germline lookup yields CDR1 SEHNR and CDR2 FQNEAQ (reference sequence). CDR3 size: 15 residues. V was pared by 0 bases and J by 7 bases, with 7 bases of the junction left unmatched. The CDR3 loop reads CASSLAPQGAGGYTF. In DNA, the CDR3 is TGTGCCAGCAGCTTAGCGCCCCAGGGGGCTGGTGGCTACACCTTC.

This clone was counted a single time. The V call is TRBV5-3, the J call TRBJ1-1; weak D call: TRBD1 (6 bases). TRBV5-3 is an ORF for which the function is uncertain. Between the trimmed V and J ends, which lost 2 bases and 1 base, there was a span of 6 bases. CDR3 length: 13 amino acids. CDR3 loop: CARSLQGNTEAFF. Here the CDR3 DNA reads TGTGCCAGAAGCTTACAGGGGAACACTGAAGCTTTCTTT.

This rearrangement joins TRBV6-5 to TRBJ1-1, with a weak D call TRBD1 (5 bases). CDR1 is MNHEY and CDR2 is SVGAGI in the germline V gene. Trimming shortened V by 10 bases and J by 4 bases, and 10 bases separated the two germline ends. The CDR3 runs to 11 residues. CDR3 loop: CATVGGTEAFF. The DNA for the CDR3 is TGTGCCACAGTGGGGGGCACTGAAGCTTTCTTT.

The rearrangement joins TRBV30 to TRBJ2-3; 10 nucleotides line up with TRBD2. There are 15 residues in the CDR3. Unmatched junction bases numbered 3, after V lost 2 bases and J lost 1 base. Germline loops: CDR1 GTSNPN, CDR2 SVGIG (reference sequence). The CDR3 DNA reads TGTGCCTGGAGTACTCTAGCGGGAGGCACAGATACGCAGTATTTT. Translation: CAWSTLAGGTDTQYF.

The V and J genes are TRBV6-5 and TRBJ1-2; a possible D gene is TRBD1 (6 bases). Germline V gene sequence: CDR1 MNHEY, CDR2 SVGAGI. Trimming left V 7 bases short and J 2 bases short, with 11 bases between. The CDR3 loop spans 13 amino acids. CDR3 sequence (DNA): TGTGCCAGCAAGGGCCAGGGGAACTATGGCTACACCTTC. It yields the protein CASKGQGNYGYTF.

The V call is TRBV2, the J call TRBJ2-2, with D perhaps matching TRBD1 (6 bases). V shed 7 bases and J shed 4 bases, with 19 bases lying between them. The CDR3 totals 16 residues. Germline values: CDR1 SNHLY, CDR2 FYNNEI. This CDR3 reads CASTTYRVGFTGELFF. The CDR3 DNA is TGTGCCAGCACGACCTACAGGGTGGGATTCACCGGGGAGCTGTTTTTT.

The rearrangement links TRBV6-5 to TRBJ2-3, with TRBD1 matching 7 bases. Germline assignment: CDR1 MNHEY and CDR2 SVGAGI. The CDR3 covers 15 residues. V was clipped by 6 bases and J by 0 bases; unmatched bases: 6. CDR3 amino acids: CASRTDRTSTDTQYF. The CDR3 coding sequence is TGTGCCAGCAGGACGGACAGGACTAGCACAGATACGCAGTATTTT.